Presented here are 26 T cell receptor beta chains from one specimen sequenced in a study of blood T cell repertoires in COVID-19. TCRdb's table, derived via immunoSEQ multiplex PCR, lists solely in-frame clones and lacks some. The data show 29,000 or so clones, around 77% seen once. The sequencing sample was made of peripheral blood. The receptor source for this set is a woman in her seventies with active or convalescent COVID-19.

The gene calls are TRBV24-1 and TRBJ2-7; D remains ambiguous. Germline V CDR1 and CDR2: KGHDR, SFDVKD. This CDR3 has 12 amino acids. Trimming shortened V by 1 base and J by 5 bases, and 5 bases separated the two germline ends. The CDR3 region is CATSDFRNEQYF. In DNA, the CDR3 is TGTGCCACCAGTGATTTTAGAAACGAGCAGTACTTC.

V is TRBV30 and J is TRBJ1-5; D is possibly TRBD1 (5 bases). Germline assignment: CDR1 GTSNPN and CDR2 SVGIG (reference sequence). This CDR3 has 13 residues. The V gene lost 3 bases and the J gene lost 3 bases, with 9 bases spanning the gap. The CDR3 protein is CAWSQDTNQPQHF. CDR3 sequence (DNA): TGTGCCTGGAGCCAGGACACCAATCAGCCCCAGCATTTT.

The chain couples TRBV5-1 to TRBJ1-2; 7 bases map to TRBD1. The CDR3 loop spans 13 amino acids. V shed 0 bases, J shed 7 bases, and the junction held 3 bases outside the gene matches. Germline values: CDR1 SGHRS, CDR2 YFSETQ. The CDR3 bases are TGCGCCAGCAGCTTGGGACAGGGTCGTGGCTACACCTTC. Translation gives CASSLGQGRGYTF.

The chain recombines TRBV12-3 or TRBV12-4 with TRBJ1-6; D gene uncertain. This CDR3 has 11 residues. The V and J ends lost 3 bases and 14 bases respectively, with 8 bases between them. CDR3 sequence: CASSLSGTLHF. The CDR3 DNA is TGTGCCAGCAGTTTGAGTGGTACCCTCCACTTT.

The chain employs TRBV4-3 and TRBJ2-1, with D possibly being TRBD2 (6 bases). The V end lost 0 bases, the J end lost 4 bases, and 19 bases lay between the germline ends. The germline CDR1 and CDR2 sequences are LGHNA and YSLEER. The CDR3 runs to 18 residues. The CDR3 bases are TGCGCCAGCAGCCAAGATTTTTTGGCGGGGAACACATACAATGAGCAGTTCTTC. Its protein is CASSQDFLAGNTYNEQFF.

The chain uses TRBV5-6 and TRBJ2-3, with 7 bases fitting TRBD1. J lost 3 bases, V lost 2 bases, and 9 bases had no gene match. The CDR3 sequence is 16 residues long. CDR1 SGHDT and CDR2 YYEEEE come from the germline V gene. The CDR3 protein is CASSFTGVWETDTQYF. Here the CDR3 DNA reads TGTGCCAGCAGCTTTACAGGGGTGTGGGAGACAGATACGCAGTATTTT. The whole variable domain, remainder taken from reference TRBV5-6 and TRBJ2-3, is DAGVTQSPTHLIKTRGQQVTLRCSPKSGHDTVSWYQQALGQGPQFIFQYYEEEERQRGNFPDRFSGHQFPNYSSELNVNALLLGDSALYLCASSFTGVWETDTQYFGPGTRLTVL.

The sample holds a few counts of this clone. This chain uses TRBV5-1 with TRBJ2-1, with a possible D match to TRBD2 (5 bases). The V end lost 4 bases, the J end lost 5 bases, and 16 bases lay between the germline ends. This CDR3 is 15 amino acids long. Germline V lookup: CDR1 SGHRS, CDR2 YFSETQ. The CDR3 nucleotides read TGCGCCAGCAGCCTTGGACCGGACTTTCACAATGAGCAGTTCTTC. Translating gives CASSLGPDFHNEQFF.

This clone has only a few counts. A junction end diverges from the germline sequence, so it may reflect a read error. The CDR3 spells CATSDPPVPWVASRIF. The CDR3 DNA follows: TGTGCCACCAGTGACCCCCCCGTTCCTTGGGTGGCTAGTAGGATCTTC. The J gene is TRBJ2-1, the V gene TRBV24-1, with unresolved D. Germline lookup yields CDR1 KGHDR and CDR2 SFDVKD. This CDR3 is 16 amino acids long.

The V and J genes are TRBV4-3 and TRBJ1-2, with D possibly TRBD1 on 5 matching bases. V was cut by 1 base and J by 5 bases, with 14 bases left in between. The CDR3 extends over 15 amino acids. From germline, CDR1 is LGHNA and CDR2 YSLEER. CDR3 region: CASSQGGSGKYGYTF. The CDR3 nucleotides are TGCGCCAGCAGCCAAGGCGGTTCAGGGAAGTATGGCTACACCTTC.

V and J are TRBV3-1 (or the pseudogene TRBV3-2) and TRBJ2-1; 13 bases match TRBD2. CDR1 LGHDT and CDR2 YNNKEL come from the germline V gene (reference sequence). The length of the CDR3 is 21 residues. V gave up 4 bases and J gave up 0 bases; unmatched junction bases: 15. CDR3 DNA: TGTGCCAGCAGCCCCACCCCCAGGACTAGCGGGGGCCCAAGCTCCTACAATGAGCAGTTCTTC. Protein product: CASSPTPRTSGGPSSYNEQFF.

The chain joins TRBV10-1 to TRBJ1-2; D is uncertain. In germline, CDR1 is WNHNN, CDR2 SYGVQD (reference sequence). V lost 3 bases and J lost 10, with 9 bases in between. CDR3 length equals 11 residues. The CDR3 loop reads CASSDGVLYTF. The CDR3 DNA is TGCGCCAGCAGTGACGGGGTCCTCTACACCTTC.

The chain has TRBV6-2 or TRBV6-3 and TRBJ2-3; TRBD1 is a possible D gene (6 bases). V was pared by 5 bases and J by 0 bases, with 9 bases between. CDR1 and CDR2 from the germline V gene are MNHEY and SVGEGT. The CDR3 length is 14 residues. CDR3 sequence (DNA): TGTGCCAGCAGTCGACAGGCGAGCACAGATACGCAGTATTTT. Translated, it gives CASSRQASTDTQYF.

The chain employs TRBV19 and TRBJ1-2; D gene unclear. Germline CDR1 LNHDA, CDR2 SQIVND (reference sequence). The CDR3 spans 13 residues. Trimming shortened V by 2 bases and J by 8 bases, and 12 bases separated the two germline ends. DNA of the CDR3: TGTGCCAGTAGTATACCAGGAAAAGACGGCTACACCTTC. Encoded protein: CASSIPGKDGYTF. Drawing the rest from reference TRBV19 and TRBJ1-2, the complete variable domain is DGGITQSPKYLFRKEGQNVTLSCEQNLNHDAMYWYRQDPGQGLRLIYYSQIVNDFQKGDIAEGYSVSREKKESFPLTVTSAQKNPTAFYLCASSIPGKDGYTFGSGTRLTVV.

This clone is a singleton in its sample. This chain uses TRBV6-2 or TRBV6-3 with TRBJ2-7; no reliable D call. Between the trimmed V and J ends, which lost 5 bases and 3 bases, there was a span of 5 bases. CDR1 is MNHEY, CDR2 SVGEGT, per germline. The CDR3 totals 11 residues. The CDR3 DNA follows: TGTGCCAGCAGTGCACTCTACGAGCAGTACTTC. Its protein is CASSALYEQYF.

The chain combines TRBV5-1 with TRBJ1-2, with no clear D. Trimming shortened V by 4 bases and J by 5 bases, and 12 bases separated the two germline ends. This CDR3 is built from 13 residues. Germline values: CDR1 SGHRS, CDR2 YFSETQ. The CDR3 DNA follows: TGCGCCAGCAGCCTGTCCTTCCAGTATGGCTACACCTTC. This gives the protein CASSLSFQYGYTF. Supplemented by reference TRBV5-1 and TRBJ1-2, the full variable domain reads KAGVTQTPRYLIKTRGQQVTLSCSPISGHRSVSWYQQTPGQGLQFLFEYFSETQRNKGNFPGRFSGRQFSNSRSEMNVSTLELGDSALYLCASSLSFQYGYTFGSGTRLTVV.

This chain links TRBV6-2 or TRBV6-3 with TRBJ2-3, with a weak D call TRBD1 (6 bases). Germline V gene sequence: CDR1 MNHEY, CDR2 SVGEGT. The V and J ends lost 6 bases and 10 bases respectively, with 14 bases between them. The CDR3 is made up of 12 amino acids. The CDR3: CASSLPGVSQYF. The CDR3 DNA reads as TGTGCCAGCAGCCTACCAGGGGTCTCGCAGTATTTT.

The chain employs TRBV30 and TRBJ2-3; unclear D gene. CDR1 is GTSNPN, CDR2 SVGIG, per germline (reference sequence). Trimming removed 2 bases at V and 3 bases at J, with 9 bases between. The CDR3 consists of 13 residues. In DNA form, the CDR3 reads TGTGCCTGGAGTTACACCCCGACAGATACGCAGTATTTT. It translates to CAWSYTPTDTQYF. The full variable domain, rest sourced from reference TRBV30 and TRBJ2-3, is SQTIHQWPATLVQPVGSPLSLECTVEGTSNPNLYWYRQAAGRGLQLLFYSVGIGQISSEVPQNLSASRPQDRQFILSSKKLLLSDSGFYLCAWSYTPTDTQYFGPGTRLTVL.

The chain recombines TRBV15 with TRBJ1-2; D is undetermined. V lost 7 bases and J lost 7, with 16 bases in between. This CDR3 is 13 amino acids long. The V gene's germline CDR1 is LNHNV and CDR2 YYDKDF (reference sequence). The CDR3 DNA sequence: TGTGCCACCACCCCCGGGATGGAGGGTGGCTACACCTTC. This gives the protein CATTPGMEGGYTF.

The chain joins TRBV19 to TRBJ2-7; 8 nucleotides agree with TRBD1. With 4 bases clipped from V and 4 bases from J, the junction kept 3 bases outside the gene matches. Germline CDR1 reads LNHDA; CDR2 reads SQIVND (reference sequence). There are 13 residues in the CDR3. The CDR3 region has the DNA TGTGCCAGTAGTAGGGGACAGGCGTACGAGCAGTACTTC. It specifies CASSRGQAYEQYF.

As DNA, the CDR3 is TGTGCCAGCAGTGCCCGACAGGGCGGCCTAGGAAAACTGTTTTTT. Translating gives CASSARQGGLGKLFF. J is TRBJ1-4 and V is TRBV28; 7 bases map to TRBD1. Germline trimming cut 5 bases from V and 10 bases from J; bases unmatched to any gene: 13. Germline V gene lookup returns CDR1 MDHEN and CDR2 SYDVKM. CDR3 length equals 15 residues.

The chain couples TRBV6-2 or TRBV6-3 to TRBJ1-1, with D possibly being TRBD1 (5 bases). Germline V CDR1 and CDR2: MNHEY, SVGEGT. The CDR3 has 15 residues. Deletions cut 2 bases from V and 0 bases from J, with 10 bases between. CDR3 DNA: TGTGCCAGCAGTTACCGCCAGGACATGAACACTGAAGCTTTCTTT. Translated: CASSYRQDMNTEAFF.

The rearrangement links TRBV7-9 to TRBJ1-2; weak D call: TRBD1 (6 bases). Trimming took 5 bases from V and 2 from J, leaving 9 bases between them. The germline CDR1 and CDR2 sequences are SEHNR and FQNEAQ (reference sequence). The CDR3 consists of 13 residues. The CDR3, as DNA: TGTGCCAGCAGCCGAGGACAGAACTATGGCTACACCTTC. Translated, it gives CASSRGQNYGYTF.

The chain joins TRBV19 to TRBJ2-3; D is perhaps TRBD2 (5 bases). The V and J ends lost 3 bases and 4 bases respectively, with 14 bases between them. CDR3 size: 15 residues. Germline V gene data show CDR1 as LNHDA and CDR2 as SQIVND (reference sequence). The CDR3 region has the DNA TGTGCCAGTAGTATTATAGCGTTGATGTCAGATACGCAGTATTTT. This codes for CASSIIALMSDTQYF.

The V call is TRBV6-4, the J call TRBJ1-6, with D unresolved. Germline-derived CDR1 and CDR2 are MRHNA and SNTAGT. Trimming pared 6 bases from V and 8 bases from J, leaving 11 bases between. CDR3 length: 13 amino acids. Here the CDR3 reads CASSQSRDSPLHF. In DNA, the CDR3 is TGTGCCAGCAGCCAGAGTCGGGATTCACCCCTCCACTTT.

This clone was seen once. CDR3 in amino acids: CASGDSSGGAKTQYF. The CDR3 bases are TGTGCCAGCGGGGACTCTAGCGGGGGGGCGAAGACCCAGTACTTC. The J gene is TRBJ2-5, the V gene TRBV7-2, with 12 bases lining up with TRBD2. In germline, CDR1 is SGHTA, CDR2 FQGNSA. The V gene end was trimmed by 8 bases and the J gene end by 6 bases; junction bases not matched to a gene: 10. This CDR3 has 15 amino acids.

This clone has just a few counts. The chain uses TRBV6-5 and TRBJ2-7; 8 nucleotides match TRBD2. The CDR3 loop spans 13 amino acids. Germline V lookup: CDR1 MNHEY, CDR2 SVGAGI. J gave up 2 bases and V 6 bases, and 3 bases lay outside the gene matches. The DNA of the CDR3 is TGTGCCAGCAGACCGACTAGCGCCTACGAGCAGTACTTC. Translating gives CASRPTSAYEQYF.